What follows are 31 T cell receptor beta chains derived from one specimen sequenced in a study of T-cell reconstitution after alpha-beta-depleted transplantation in children. As it was prepared, the TCRbeta library received unique molecular identifiers. TCRdb ran MiXCR on the PCR reads and lists one entry per CDR3 protein. The sample lists a few hundred thousand distinct CDR3 sequences; 10% to 15% were seen once. This specimen was PBMCs, mostly from graft donor cells, taken 360 days after TCRalphabeta/CD19-depleted stem cell transplant. The receptor source for this set is a male patient younger than 18 who had a stem cell transplant for acute myeloid leukemia, so the T cells may come from the graft donor.

This clonotype was detected many times. The CDR3 coding sequence is TGTGCCAGCAGCCCGAGGGGAGACAGGGTTATAGGGGAGCTGTTTTTT. Translated, it gives CASSPRGDRVIGELFF. The rearrangement links TRBV11-2 to TRBJ2-2, with 7 positions matching TRBD1. Germline loops: CDR1 SGHAT, CDR2 FQNNGV. The CDR3 contains 16 residues. Trimming cost V 5 bases and J 8 bases; bases outside gene matches: 14. Combining the CDR3 with reference TRBV11-2 and TRBJ2-2 gives the whole variable domain EAGVAQSPRYKIIEKRQSVAFWCNPISGHATLYWYQQILGQGPKLLIQFQNNGVVDDSQLPKDRFSAERLKGVDSTLKIQPAKLEDSAVYLCASSPRGDRVIGELFFGEGSRLTVL.

The chain carries TRBV5-1 and TRBJ2-7, with 8 bases that match TRBD1. Trimming took 7 bases from V and 3 from J; bases not matched to a gene: 12. The CDR3 contains 15 residues. Germline assignment: CDR1 SGHRS and CDR2 YFSETQ. Here the CDR3 reads CASPDPGQAFYEQYF. The DNA for the CDR3 is TGCGCCAGCCCCGACCCGGGACAGGCCTTCTACGAGCAGTACTTC. Together with reference TRBV5-1 and TRBJ2-7, the CDR3 gives the full variable domain: KAGVTQTPRYLIKTRGQQVTLSCSPISGHRSVSWYQQTPGQGLQFLFEYFSETQRNKGNFPGRFSGRQFSNSRSEMNVSTLELGDSALYLCASPDPGQAFYEQYFGPGTRLTVT.

The chain recombines TRBV6-1 with TRBJ2-7; TRBD1 aligns across 10 bases. J gave up 1 base and V 7 bases, and 7 bases lay outside the gene matches. The CDR3 loop spans 15 amino acids. Germline values: CDR1 MNHNS, CDR2 SASEGT. The CDR3 region is CASTRGQGVSYEQYF. The CDR3 DNA sequence: TGTGCCAGCACCCGCGGACAGGGGGTGTCCTACGAGCAGTACTTC.

The J gene is TRBJ2-5, the V gene TRBV20-1; possible D gene TRBD2, 5 bases. Trimming removed 3 bases at V and 6 bases at J, with 14 bases between. This CDR3 has 13 amino acids. The V gene's germline CDR1 is DFQATT and CDR2 SNEGSKA (reference sequence). CDR3 region: CSARAVGMQTQYF. The CDR3 DNA reads as TGCAGTGCTAGGGCAGTCGGGATGCAGACCCAGTACTTC.

This chain connects TRBV6-1 to TRBJ2-7; 8 bases are shared with TRBD2. Trimming took 10 bases from V and 1 from J; bases not matched to a gene: 12. Per the germline V gene, CDR1 is MNHNS and CDR2 is SASEGT. This CDR3 has 15 residues. This CDR3 is CATLNGRVGSYEQYF. CDR3 sequence (DNA): TGTGCCACCTTAAACGGGAGGGTCGGATCCTACGAGCAGTACTTC.

This clonotype was recorded many times. The rearrangement joins TRBV28 to TRBJ2-7; no clear D. This CDR3 is built from 11 residues. Trimming removed 8 bases at V and 9 bases at J, with 14 bases between. Germline-derived CDR1 and CDR2 are MDHEN and SYDVKM. CDR3 in amino acids: CASCDWVRQYF. The CDR3 coding sequence is TGTGCCAGCTGCGACTGGGTACGGCAGTACTTC.

This clonotype has at least ten counts. The chain recombines TRBV29-1 with TRBJ2-7; D ambiguous. Looked up from germline, CDR1 is SQVTM and CDR2 is ANQGSEA. Trimming took 4 bases from V and 2 from J, leaving 12 bases between them. The CDR3 runs to 13 residues. CDR3 sequence: CSVAAVGPYEQYF. The CDR3 DNA reads TGCAGCGTTGCGGCGGTGGGCCCCTACGAGCAGTACTTC.

The J gene is TRBJ2-2, the V gene TRBV4-2, with D perhaps TRBD1 or TRBD2 (5 bases each). The CDR3 spans 17 residues. V shed 3 bases and J shed 2 bases, with 16 bases lying between them. Germline values: CDR1 LGHNA, CDR2 YNFKEQ. CDR3: CASSHPFRGSNTGELFF. CDR3 in DNA: TGTGCCAGCAGCCATCCCTTCCGGGGCTCTAACACCGGGGAGCTGTTTTTT.

The chain links TRBV25-1 to TRBJ2-2; 10 bases line up with TRBD2. Germline assignment: CDR1 MGHDK and CDR2 SYGVNS. This CDR3 contains 17 residues. After removal of 6 bases from V and 4 bases from J, the junction contained 11 bases not matched to a gene. The CDR3: CASSDRSGRASTGELFF. In nucleotides, the CDR3 is TGTGCCAGCAGCGATAGGAGCGGGAGGGCCAGCACCGGGGAGCTGTTTTTT.

The J gene is TRBJ2-3, the V gene TRBV7-3, with D unclear. Germline V CDR1 and CDR2: SGHTA, FQGTGA. The CDR3 contains 14 residues. V was cut by 0 bases and J by 2 bases, with 6 bases left in between. CDR3 amino acids: CASSLTAYTDTQYF. The CDR3 DNA is TGTGCCAGCAGCTTAACAGCCTACACAGATACGCAGTATTTT.

The chain recombines TRBV29-1 with TRBJ1-1, with D uncertain. Trimming left V 2 bases short and J 3 bases short, with 4 bases between. The CDR3 contains 11 residues. CDR1 SQVTM and CDR2 ANQGSEA come from the germline V gene. The CDR3 reads CSVERHTEAFF. DNA of the CDR3: TGCAGCGTTGAAAGACACACTGAAGCTTTCTTT.

This clonotype has just a few counts. This rearrangement joins TRBV7-8 to TRBJ2-3; D is unresolved. The V gene lost 0 bases and the J gene lost 6 bases, with 7 bases spanning the gap. Germline CDR1 SGHVS, CDR2 FQNEAQ. CDR3 length: 13 amino acids. The CDR3 DNA reads as TGTGCCAGCAGCTTAGCTAGGCCGGATACGCAGTATTTT. Translated: CASSLARPDTQYF.

The CDR3 sequence: CSLNEGTLHF. CDR3 nucleotides: TGCAGTTTAAACGAGGGAACCCTCCACTTT. The genes are TRBV20-1 and TRBJ1-6, with unresolved D. Germline CDR1 DFQATT, CDR2 SNEGSKA (reference sequence). Between the trimmed V and J ends, which lost 8 bases and 14 bases, there was a span of 13 bases. The length of the CDR3 is 10 residues.

The chain uses TRBV28 and TRBJ2-7; D not resolved. Germline CDR1 reads MDHEN; CDR2 reads SYDVKM. V was shortened by 8 bases and J by 6 bases, with 17 bases between the two germline ends. The CDR3 is made up of 13 amino acids. This CDR3 is CASWAGTYGEQYF. CDR3 sequence (DNA): TGTGCCAGCTGGGCAGGCACCTACGGCGAGCAGTACTTC.

This chain links TRBV5-1 with TRBJ1-1; D not certain. Trimming took off 5 bases at V and 1 base at J, with 12 bases between the two ends. The germline V gene has CDR1 SGHRS and CDR2 YFSETQ. The CDR3 contains 14 residues. CDR3 sequence: CASSAVGSNTEAFF. The CDR3 DNA sequence: TGCGCCAGCAGTGCAGTTGGATCGAACACTGAAGCTTTCTTT.

A few counts support this clonotype. The chain joins TRBV4-3 to TRBJ2-7, with D perhaps matching TRBD2 (5 bases). Germline V CDR1 and CDR2: LGHNA, YSLEER. The germline V and J ends were trimmed by 1 base and 7 bases, with 11 bases remaining between them. This CDR3 has 13 amino acids. CDR3 region: CASSQVIGGEQYF. The CDR3 DNA sequence: TGCGCCAGCAGCCAAGTCATAGGCGGGGAGCAGTACTTC.

This clonotype was found a few times. The V gene is TRBV7-8, the J gene TRBJ1-4; D uncertain. With 8 bases removed from V and 4 bases from J, the gap between germline ends came to 8 bases. Looked up from germline, CDR1 is SGHVS and CDR2 is FQNEAQ. This CDR3 region has 12 residues. The CDR3 DNA reads TGTGCCAGCTCCAAATTTAATGAAAAACTGTTTTTT. Residues: CASSKFNEKLFF.

V is TRBV10-2 and J is TRBJ2-5; D perhaps matches TRBD1 (6 bases). Germline V lookup: CDR1 WSHSY, CDR2 SAAADI. This CDR3 has 15 amino acids. Trimming removed 0 bases at V and 4 bases at J, with 12 bases between. For the CDR3, the DNA is TGCGCCAGCAGTGAGTCGCGTTTAGGGGGAGAGACCCAGTACTTC. This translates into CASSESRLGGETQYF.

This clonotype has ten or more counts. This chain links TRBV24-1 with TRBJ2-7, with D perhaps TRBD2 (5 bases). V gave up 3 bases and J gave up 6 bases, with 17 bases separating them. Germline V CDR1 and CDR2: KGHDR, SFDVKD. CDR3 size: 15 residues. As DNA, the CDR3 is TGTGCCACCAGTGATAGCTCGGGGTTCTTCGGCGAGCAGTACTTC. Its translation is CATSDSSGFFGEQYF.

This clonotype was counted many times. The J gene is TRBJ2-7, the V gene TRBV29-1, with 8 bases fitting TRBD1. The CDR3 length is 14 residues. Germline CDR1 is SQVTM and CDR2 is ANQGSEA. J gave up 4 bases and V 6 bases, and 11 bases lay outside the gene matches. CDR3 sequence reads: CSVLGTGHSYEQYF. The CDR3 nucleotides read TGCAGCGTCCTTGGGACAGGCCACTCTTACGAGCAGTACTTC.

This clonotype was seen more than once but under ten times. V is TRBV12-3 or TRBV12-4 and J is TRBJ1-6; no definite D call. V was pared by 7 bases and J by 9 bases, with 10 bases between. CDR3 size: 12 residues. The CDR3 sequence is CASTKGGSPLHF. In DNA, the CDR3 is TGTGCCAGCACCAAGGGAGGTTCACCCCTCCACTTT.

This clonotype was seen at least ten times. This sequence joins TRBV20-1 and TRBJ2-7, with TRBD2 identical over 8 bases. The CDR3 has 15 residues. Losses at the gene ends were 2 bases for V and 2 bases for J; bases not matched to a gene: 8. Germline V gives CDR1 DFQATT, CDR2 SNEGSKA (reference sequence). CDR3 nucleotide sequence: TGCAGTGCTAGACCAAGACTAGCGCCTCCCTACGAGCAGTACTTC. Amino acid sequence: CSARPRLAPPYEQYF.

This clonotype was seen at least ten times. The V call is TRBV10-3, the J call TRBJ2-5; 10 bases line up with TRBD2. This CDR3 has 16 residues. Per germline, CDR1 ENHRY and CDR2 SYGVKD. The V gene end was trimmed by 5 bases and the J gene end by 2 bases; junction bases not matched to a gene: 8. As DNA, the CDR3 is TGTGCCATCAGTTCTTTAGCGGGAGGTGTGCAAGAGACCCAGTACTTC. Translation: CAISSLAGGVQETQYF.

J is TRBJ2-1 and V is TRBV18; weak D call: TRBD1 (6 bases). Germline V gene lookup returns CDR1 KGHSH and CDR2 LQKENI. V shed 5 bases and J shed 6 bases, with 14 bases lying between them. This CDR3 has 14 residues. The CDR3, as DNA: TGTGCCAGCTCATCGATGGACAGAGGCAATGAGCAGTTCTTC. Protein sequence: CASSSMDRGNEQFF.

This clonotype appeared a few times. J is TRBJ2-5 and V is TRBV10-2; 10 bases line up with TRBD2. CDR1 WSHSY and CDR2 SAAADI come from the germline V gene. This CDR3 has 16 amino acids. V trimming: 6 bases; J trimming: 1 base; junction bases outside the gene matches: 8. CDR3 DNA sequence: TGCGCCAGCAGCATCTACCGGACTAGCGGCCAAGAGACCCAGTACTTC. Its translation is CASSIYRTSGQETQYF.

The chain has TRBV5-5 and TRBJ1-2; tentatively, D is TRBD1 (6 bases). Germline V gives CDR1 SGHKS, CDR2 YYEKEE (reference sequence). V dropped 2 bases and J dropped 5 bases, with 16 bases sitting between them. The CDR3 totals 15 residues. The DNA of the CDR3 is TGTGCCAGCAGCTTAACCTCCGACAGGAGGTATGGCTACACCTTC. This gives the protein CASSLTSDRRYGYTF.

Concerning this clonotype: A much larger clone lies a single base off, so this may be a read error. This chain links TRBV5-1 with TRBJ2-2; TRBD2 agrees at 9 bases. The V gene's germline CDR1 is SGHRS and CDR2 YFSETQ. V lost 0 bases to trimming and J lost 6 bases; unmatched junction nucleotides: 6. This CDR3 comprises 16 residues. The CDR3, as DNA: TGCGCCAGCAGCTTGGGACTAGCGGCTTTCGCCGGGGAGCTGTTTTTT. The encoded protein is CASSLGLAAFAGELFF.

A remark on this clonotype: A read error may be the cause here, since a much bigger clone is one base away. CDR3 in amino acids: CASSSLAGAAYEQYF. CDR3 in DNA: TGTGCCAGCAGCTCCTTAGCGGGAGCCGCCTACGAGCAGTACTTC. V and J are TRBV7-2 and TRBJ2-7, with TRBD2 matching over 9 bases. Trimming cost V 4 bases and J 2 bases; bases outside gene matches: 6. Looked up from germline, CDR1 is SGHTA and CDR2 is FQGNSA. CDR3 size: 15 residues.

This clonotype was counted ten times or more. V usage is TRBV29-1 and J usage is TRBJ2-7; 8 bases are shared with TRBD2. The V segment lost 4 bases and the J segment 2 bases; nucleotides outside the gene matches: 7. The CDR3 has 14 amino acids. Germline CDR1 SQVTM, CDR2 ANQGSEA. CDR3 sequence (DNA): TGCAGCGTTGCCCTCACTAGCGGCCCCTACGAGCAGTACTTC. This translates into CSVALTSGPYEQYF.

The genes are TRBV7-2 and TRBJ2-1; perhaps TRBD1 as D (6 bases). V was cut by 4 bases and J by 8 bases, with 9 bases left in between. The CDR3 is made up of 12 amino acids. Germline CDR1 is SGHTA and CDR2 is FQGNSA. The CDR3 reads CASSYYRDEQFF. DNA of the CDR3: TGTGCCAGCAGCTACTACAGGGATGAGCAGTTCTTC.

This clonotype was counted ten times or more. V usage is TRBV28 and J usage is TRBJ1-1; no clear D gene. Deletions cut 5 bases from V and 7 bases from J, with 5 bases between. The CDR3 spans 10 residues. CDR1 is MDHEN, CDR2 SYDVKM, per germline. The CDR3 sequence is CASSLGEAFF. The DNA of the CDR3 is TGTGCCAGCAGTCTTGGTGAAGCTTTCTTT.